This T cell receptor (beta chain) was sequenced in a study of cytomegalovirus exposure and HLA in healthy donors (dated by TCRdb to 2016 to 2017). Background for the entire study: An earlier analysis of some 550 of the donors reported more than 250 Gb of sequence data and around 110 million unique TCR beta sequences from 150 million to 200 million T cells. A separate validation cohort of 100 to 150 different subjects was used in addition to the approximately 640-subject first cohort. To predict cytomegalovirus infection status, the study combined high-throughput TCR immunosequencing, statistical association of individual TCRs with disease status, and machine learning. Rather than using new phenotypic data, the later analysis identified candidate immune exposures from TCR beta sequences and from how often those sequences occurred across donors. The study aimed to test whether cataloging public T cell receptors could reveal signatures of past pathogen exposure. Genome-wide SNP genotypes for about three fifths of the roughly 700 donors were used in a later genetic analysis, which treated that subset as a discovery cohort. The study profiled the T cell repertoires of some 610 subjects by immunosequencing and related them to cytomegalovirus serostatus. The number of donors typed differed by locus, with roughly 629-640 for A, B, C, DRB1 and DQB1, more than 500 for DQA1, 606 for DPA1, and 400 to 490 for DPB1. To decide whether each TCR beta V gene segment behaved as functional or pseudogenic, an earlier analysis of some 600 of the donors relied on high-throughput TCR beta sequencing. The genetic ancestry cluster associated with self-reported Caucasian donors included around four fifths of the roughly 380 genotyped donors. HLA typing covered class I and class II loci at four-digit resolution. Among approximately 370 genotyped donors of the cohort, an average of around 250,000 unique TCR beta nucleotide sequences was sequenced per donor, of which approximately 19% were non-productive. Every repertoire in the discovery cohort had been generated on one and the same sequencing platform. Roughly 300 gigabases of sequencing data and approximately 85 million unique TCR sequences were included in an early release covering 550 to 800 HLA-typed donors. A later analysis re-analyzed previously published TCR beta repertoires from 550 to 700 donors and added high-resolution HLA genotyping to study TCR occurrence patterns. Several DR-DQ haplotypes were handled as single units for association and clustering because linkage in the cohort was strong. Donor age, sex, ethnicity and CMV serostatus were compiled together with the repertoire data.

A distance of 12 bases separates the germline ends of V and J, which lose 2 bases and 5 bases respectively. The CDR3 numbers 14 residues from cysteine through phenylalanine. Only CDR3 DNA remains: 42 bases, in frame from the first base. CDR1 and CDR2 (LGHNA, YNFKEQ) derive from the germline V gene. The cohort comprised fewer than 750 healthy bone marrow donors. All cohort members were sampled while nominally healthy, although unrecorded immune exposures were likely present. The donor tested CMV seronegative, placing the donor among the 350 or so seronegative members of the cohort. A peripheral blood sample was collected from each donor, and TCR beta sequencing was performed on peripheral blood mononuclear cells. Genomic DNA was extracted from the blood cell samples with the Qiagen DNeasy Blood Extraction Kit. The full study reports these points: According to a later genetic analysis, donors in an Asian-associated ancestry cluster had fewer N-insertions in productive TCRs than the approximately 630-donor mean. V-gene and J-gene trimming of TCR beta chains was associated with a missense DCLRE1C variant in a later genetic analysis, and the association was replicated in an independent cohort. Correlated functional status among segregating V segments might reflect linkage disequilibrium, but an unknown experimental factor could not be ruled out. According to a later analysis, TCR association rates differed among HLA loci, with DRB1 alleles showing the most associated TCRs and HLA-C alleles showing the fewest. A total of roughly 160 TCR beta chains were listed by the study as associated with cytomegalovirus. A few of the identified cytomegalovirus-associated TCR beta chains were confirmed in vitro to be specific for cytomegalovirus antigens. In an earlier analysis of about 600 of the donors, most TCR beta V segments appeared in productive rearrangements about 87% or about 30% of the time, broadly matching IMGT annotations. Specific HLA alleles were associated with 15,000 to 20,000 TCR beta sequences at a false discovery rate of 0.05 in a later analysis. The classifier was reported to diagnose cytomegalovirus status with high specificity and sensitivity in both the original cohort and the validation cohort. According to the authors, the approach could potentially be generalized to other disease states and immunological phenotypes. In a later analysis, HLA-associated TCR beta chains showed more clonal expansion and lower generation probabilities than non-associated chains that were equally common. In a later analysis, most CMV-associated TCR beta chains were found to appear HLA-restricted, with HLA associations seemingly driven largely by CMV exposure. Over 15 rarely observed V segments, including chromosome 9 orphons, were excluded from the earlier analysis of 550 to 700 of the donors because counts were too low. Because HLA typing was unavailable for some donors at each locus, only the typed subset was used in association tests. The 87-base-pair reads could not distinguish some IMGT-functional V segments, including TRBV6-2 and TRBV6-3, so those segments were excluded. Roughly uniform sequencing depth across donors was assumed in presence/absence analyses, although this assumption may not hold. When HLA alleles, especially DR and DQ, strongly co-occurred, attributing TCR associations to individual alleles was difficult. The sequencing pipeline was judged likely to have produced a cluster of highly shared sequence variants as a technical artifact. While some public TCRs were present in many individuals, most TCR sequences turned up only very rarely across donors. Only TCR beta chains were sequenced in this cohort, and the absence of alpha or paired-chain data limited detectable features. A further reported finding was that TCR beta sequences accurately predicted the HLA-A and HLA-B alleles for most subjects in the first cohort. The only immune exposure information available for the cohort was CMV serostatus. In a later analysis, several top co-occurrence clusters were reported to appear linked to parvovirus B19, influenza, CMV and Epstein-Barr virus.

Comment on this clone: Its antigen is not yet known.

Library preparation was by the immunoSEQ multiplex PCR assay. For the multiplex PCR, a mixture combining 60 forward primers for TCR Vbeta segments and 13 reverse primers for TCR Jbeta segments was used. The CDR3 region of rearranged TCR beta genes was amplified from genomic DNA with a multiplex PCR assay. Amplified TCR beta libraries were sequenced as 87-base-pair reads on the Illumina HiSeq System. The source study handled its data this way. In a later analysis, approximately 74 million unique TCR beta chains were counted across the 650 to 750 repertoires, and roughly 10 million of these chains were shared by at least two donors. Raw reads were error-corrected and collapsed into unique sequences with a nearest-neighbor algorithm that merged closely related sequences to remove PCR and sequencing errors. To assign V, D and J gene segments, CDR3 sequences were aligned to IMGT reference sequences. For a sequence to be retained, a match of at least six nucleotides was required to both a V gene segment and a J gene segment. A rearrangement was called productive if the CDR3 had no stop codons and remained in frame with V and J, and every other rearrangement was called non-productive. CDR3 was defined by IMGT convention, running from the second conserved V-encoded cysteine to the conserved J-encoded phenylalanine. The earlier analysis of 587 of the donors excluded sequences that lacked an unambiguous match to a single V gene segment. In an earlier analysis of about 590 of the donors, a V segment was called functional when productive rearrangements were above 56.7%, and segregating when the standard deviation between donors exceeded 5%. A statistical classification framework was built for diagnosing cytomegalovirus status from the catalog of TCR beta chain sequences. A later analysis assigned V and J genes by comparing TCR nucleotide sequences with IMGT/GENE-DB human TR gene sequences. In a later analysis, CDR3 sequences and most-parsimonious VDJ recombination scenarios were assigned using the TCRdist pipeline. In a later analysis, each TCR beta chain was defined by its CDR3 amino acid sequence together with its V-gene family, and reads without a unique V-gene family were excluded. A later analysis removed over 500 highly shared, low-generation-probability nucleotide sequences to deal with suspected cross-contamination and a sequencing artifact. In a later analysis, a clonal expansion index was calculated for each public chain from normalized within-repertoire ranks of inferred template counts. In a later analysis, generation probabilities were computed with a VDJ recombination model fitted to out-of-frame rearrangements, and the resulting probabilities were checked against IGoR. Hypergeometric tests were used in a later analysis to score TCR-TCR, TCR-HLA and TCR-CMV co-occurrence, with a repertoire-size bias correction applied to the TCR pairs. False discovery rates were estimated in a later analysis by permuting HLA or CMV assignments 20 times. A later analysis grouped co-occurring TCRs with DBSCAN, adding TCRdist sequence similarity when clustering within HLA-allele-positive subsets. Repertoires with fewer than 30,000 or more than 120,000 public chains were left out of co-occurrence clustering, as were four to six repertoires with anomalous nucleotide sharing. TCRdb provides this immuneACCESS table in a form limited to in-frame rearrangements. Some clones are lacking; in checked studies, under half of them reflect an unresolved V gene, and why the rest are absent is not known. V, J and clone size reflect that table, while D and trimming were determined from the DNA. The table for this sample lists more than 100,000 clones. The ten biggest clones cover around 1.5% of the sample.

Material: PBMCs. The origin of this receptor is a woman in her thirties or forties in good health and CMV-seronegative. The sequence is built from TRBV4-2 and TRBJ1-1, with no confidently assigned D gene. The CDR3 reads as follows: CASSQIWRGTEAFF. The base sequence is TGTGCCAGCAGCCAAATCTGGCGGGGTACTGAAGCTTTCTTT.